This TCR beta chain was recovered during a study of blood T cells in healthy people across ages. Study outcomes and limitations: Roughly linearly, TCR beta diversity per million T cells fell as age increased.

This clonotype was found once. Its target is unknown. Per-sample PBMC isolation yielded at least 7 million cells. Then a second PCR, running roughly 6 to 11 cycles, was carried out with a sample-barcoded 5' primer and a J-beta primer mix. A 12-random-nucleotide template-switch adaptor tagged each cDNA molecule. TCRdb recomputed calls from the 5' RACE reads with MiXCR, one row per CDR3 protein. The sample has around 990,000 distinct CDR3 sequences, approximately 38% seen once; the top ten hold about an eighth. Germline V gives CDR1 LGHNA, CDR2 YSLEER. The CDR3 has 16 amino acids. V dropped 0 bases and J dropped 6; count of bases not matched to a gene: 5.

The chain combines TRBV4-3 with TRBJ1-6; 7 bases line up with TRBD1. The clonotype comes from a man between 18 and 29 years old in good health. Sequenced input: blood. This CDR3 is CASSQDWGQFNSPLHF. The CDR3 nucleotides read TGCGCCAGCAGCCAAGATTGGGGACAGTTTAATTCACCCCTCCACTTT.